A single T cell receptor beta chain is shown here with its context. The target antigen is unknown. CDR1 and CDR2 from the germline V gene are SGHTA and FQGNSA. Trimming took off 5 bases at V and 4 bases at J, with 10 bases between the two ends. The length of the CDR3 is 13 residues. The data originate from a study of shared clonotypes between healthy human individuals. The study's findings and limits: Tissues were not sampled, only blood, and their repertoires likely differ. Having only a few donors restricted how much genetic and exposure-history diversity was captured. Estimated richness was generally greater in naive than memory subsets.

In the original processing: Filtering differed because ImmunoSEQ produced junction-only sequences that carried no quality scores. Produced via immunoSEQ multiplex PCR; TCRdb's table is partial and in-frame only. D and trimming were read from the DNA, whereas the V and J calls and clone size are those reported in that table. The sample includes about 710,000 clones, 60% to 75% of them seen just once. The chain is built from TRBV7-2 and TRBJ2-3; D unresolved. The receptor's source is a woman aged 30 to 39 in good health. Sequenced sample: memory CD4+ T cells sorted from blood. Subset noted: CD45RA-negative fraction. In DNA form, the CDR3 reads TGTGCCAGCAGCATCTCCCCCCCAGATACGCAGTATTTT. Amino acid sequence: CASSISPPDTQYF.